These T cell receptor beta chains were read from a single sample in a study of cytomegalovirus exposure and HLA in healthy donors. The data were produced by immunoSEQ multiplex PCR, yet TCRdb's version contains in-frame clones alone and is incomplete. The sample carries 150,000 to 200,000 clones, almost 80% recorded once. Source material: PBMCs. These receptors all stem from a man in his forties or fifties in good health and CMV-seropositive. The CDR3 runs from the conserved cysteine through the conserved F or W. D genes are given only for firm matches. Some rows have no size entry. The others give once, few or many, or a class for an expanded clone.

v_gene	abundance	d_gene	j_gene	CDR3nt	CDR3aa
TRBV11-3	.	.	TRBJ2-1	TGTGCCAGCAGCATAGCGAGCAATGAGCAGTTCTTC	CASSIASNEQFF
TRBV11-2	.	TRBD1	TRBJ2-2	TGTGCCAGCAGCGACCGACAGGGATTCACCGGGGAGCTGTTTTTT	CASSDRQGFTGELFF
TRBV7-9	.	TRBD1	TRBJ1-6	TGTGCCAGCAGCCCGGACAGGGGGCTGGAGTCACCCCTCCACTTT	CASSPDRGLESPLHF
TRBV5-6	.	TRBD2	TRBJ2-2	TGTGCCAGCAGCTTGGCGGGAGGGCGAGGCGGGGAGCTGTCTTTT	CASSLAGGRGGELSF
TRBV4-3	once	.	TRBJ1-1	TGCGCCAGCAGCCAAGATTTCACAGGCTTGAACACTGAAGCTTTCTTT	CASSQDFTGLNTEAFF
TRBV4-1	.	.	TRBJ1-4	TGCGCCAGCAGCCGGGGGCTGAGTGAAAAACTGTTTTTT	CASSRGLSEKLFF
TRBV27	.	.	TRBJ2-3	TGTGCCAGCAGTTTATCGAGGCGGGGTAGGTTTTTCACAGATACGCAGTATTTT	CASSLSRRGRFFTDTQYF
TRBV28	.	.	TRBJ2-2	TGTGCCAGCGATGGAGGCGGCGCGAACACCGGGGAGCTGTTTTTT	CASDGGGANTGELFF
TRBV30	.	.	TRBJ1-2	TGTGCCTGGAGTCTCGTATCTAACTATGGCTACACCTTC	CAWSLVSNYGYTF
TRBV7-9	few	.	TRBJ1-4	TGTGCCAGCAGCTTAGCCGAGGTGTCTAATGAAAAACTGTTTTTT	CASSLAEVSNEKLFF
TRBV4-3	.	.	TRBJ2-5	TGCGCCAGCAGCCAAGGGGTGGGGGGGACCCAGTACTTC	CASSQGVGGTQYF
TRBV27	.	.	TRBJ1-1	TGTGCCAGCTATCGGGAGGTCGGGGAAGCTTTCTTT	CASYREVGEAFF
TRBV5-1	.	TRBD1	TRBJ1-4	TGCGCCAGCAGCTTCTGGACAGGGGGTACTAATGAAAAACTGTTTTTT	CASSFWTGGTNEKLFF
TRBV19	.	.	TRBJ1-5	TGTGCCAGTAAGGGTGGTGGACAAATTTCGGGTAGCAATCAGCCCCAGCATTTT	CASKGGGQISGSNQPQHF
TRBV11-2	.	TRBD1	TRBJ1-2	TGTGCCAGCAGCCGCGCGGACAGGGGGCCTCTAAGTGGCTACACCTTC	CASSRADRGPLSGYTF
TRBV5-8	few	.	TRBJ1-1	TGTGCCACAGTGACGGGGTACACTGAAGCTTTCTTT	CATVTGYTEAFF
TRBV6-6	.	TRBD1	TRBJ1-1	TGTGCCAGCAGCCCCGGGACAGGGGTCTTGAACACTGAAGCTTTCTTT	CASSPGTGVLNTEAFF
TRBV6-5	.	.	TRBJ1-5	TGTGCCAGCAGTTACTCGAATAGACAGCCCCAGCATTTT	CASSYSNRQPQHF
TRBV19	.	.	TRBJ2-6	TGTGCCAGTAGTATTAGGAGGGGGCTCTCTGGGGCCAACGTCCTGACTTTC	CASSIRRGLSGANVLTF
TRBV19	.	.	TRBJ2-2	TGTGCCAGCACCCAGGAGGGCACCGGGGAGCTGTTTTTT	CASTQEGTGELFF
TRBV5-1	.	.	TRBJ1-1	TGCGCCAGCAGCTTTAATGCTATGAACACTGAAGCTTTCTTT	CASSFNAMNTEAFF